This T cell receptor beta chain emerged from a study of blood T cell repertoires in COVID-19. As for the study in general: The origin of the acute and convalescent COVID-19 samples was the United States, Italy and Spain. In each case, the material was cDNA or gDNA derived from T cells, B-cell-depleted T cells, or PBMCs.

Seattle researchers signed up patients amid active infection and tracked them longitudinally. In the original processing: Amplification of reference gene primers provided the estimated nucleated cell counts. TCRdb's table, derived via immunoSEQ multiplex PCR, lists solely in-frame clones and lacks some. That table furnishes V, J and clone size, whereas the DNA furnished D and trimming. Here the sample spans about 130,000 clones, about nine tenths being singletons. The clonotype was recovered from a woman in her 70s with COVID-19, enrolled during active disease. Sequencing used peripheral blood.

This CDR3 reads CASSPSSYNSPLHF. CDR3 nucleotide sequence: TGTGCCAGCAGCCCCAGCTCCTATAATTCACCCCTCCACTTT. The chain uses TRBV3-1 (or the pseudogene TRBV3-2) and TRBJ1-6; no clear D gene. CDR1 and CDR2 (germline): LGHDT, YNNKEL (reference sequence). The CDR3 covers 14 residues. Trimming removed 4 bases from V and 0 bases from J, with 4 bases in between.